Below are 4 T cell receptor beta chains sequenced from a single sample in a study of blood T cell repertoires in COVID-19 (dated by TCRdb to 2019 to 2021). Libraries were built with the immunoSEQ multiplex PCR assay. TCRdb limited this immuneACCESS table to in-frame rearrangements with V and J called. A share of clones is missing; checked studies link under half to unresolved V genes, and the rest is unexplained. This sample gives roughly 260,000 clones in total; around nine tenths of them show up just once. The ten most abundant clones make up 1.9% of the sample. Sequencing was carried out using PBMCs or T cells enriched from blood (not recorded which). The receptors shown here come from a woman between 18 and 30 years old who had recovered from COVID-19.

The V call is TRBV6-1, the J call TRBJ1-2, with 7 bases lining up with TRBD1. The V gene end was trimmed by 3 bases and the J gene end by 7 bases; junction bases not matched to a gene: 14. The length of the CDR3 is 16 residues. Germline V gene data show CDR1 as MNHNS and CDR2 as SASEGT. CDR3 residues: CASSEKFRDHRGGYTF. The CDR3 bases are TGTGCCAGCAGTGAGAAGTTTCGGGACCACAGGGGTGGCTACACCTTC.

The chain couples TRBV10-1 to TRBJ1-1; 7 bases are a match to TRBD1. CDR3 length: 14 residues. Germline CDR1 reads WNHNN; CDR2 reads SYGVQD (reference sequence). J was trimmed by 3 bases and V by 6 bases; bases with no gene match: 7. The CDR3 DNA follows: TGCGCCAGCAGCCCCTGCAGGGGGGACACTGAAGCTTTCTTT. Translation: CASSPCRGDTEAFF.

The J gene is TRBJ1-5, the V gene TRBV10-2, with 7 nucleotides matching TRBD1. V shed 0 bases and J 3 bases; nucleotides not matched to a gene: 8. Germline V gene data show CDR1 as WSHSY and CDR2 as SAAADI. The CDR3 runs to 17 residues. The CDR3 coding sequence is TGCGCCAGCAGTGAGTCCACAGGGGCGCCCTACAATCAGCCCCAGCATTTT. Translating it yields CASSESTGAPYNQPQHF.

V usage is TRBV6-5 and J usage is TRBJ1-4; 7 nucleotides line up with TRBD1. Germline CDR1 is MNHEY and CDR2 is SVGAGI. CDR3 length equals 14 residues. Trimming cost V 6 bases and J 4 bases; bases outside gene matches: 5. The CDR3 DNA sequence: TGTGCCAGCAGCGGGACAGCTTTTAATGAAAAACTGTTTTTT. It encodes CASSGTAFNEKLFF.